Listed here are 30 T cell receptor beta chains from one sample, sequenced in a study of somatic mutations in cytotoxic T cells in rheumatoid arthritis. Assay used: immunoSEQ multiplex PCR; TCRdb lists only in-frame clones, some missing. The table lists fewer than 20,000 clones, about 65% of them singletons. The specimen sequenced was CD8+ T cells sorted from blood. The receptors here all came from an adult with rheumatoid arthritis.

This clone has a single count. This chain connects TRBV4-1 to TRBJ1-6, with D maybe TRBD1 (6 bases). Trimming stripped 0 bases from V and 8 bases from J, with 11 bases between. There are 15 residues in the CDR3. Germline CDR1 reads MGHRA; CDR2 reads YSYEKL. The CDR3 DNA reads as TGCGCCAGCAGCCAAGATAGGGGGGCGTATTCACCCCTCCACTTT. Its translation: CASSQDRGAYSPLHF.

V and J are TRBV4-2 and TRBJ2-3, with D uncertain. The V and J ends lost 0 bases and 4 bases respectively, with 8 bases between them. CDR1 is LGHNA and CDR2 is YNFKEQ in the germline V gene. The CDR3 has 14 residues. CDR3 in amino acids: CASSQEPDSDTQYF. CDR3 nucleotide sequence: TGTGCCAGCAGCCAAGAACCAGACTCAGATACGCAGTATTTT.

The gene calls are TRBV4-2 and TRBJ2-7, with D tentatively TRBD2 (6 bases). This CDR3 spans 14 amino acids. V was clipped by 3 bases and J by 4 bases, with 13 bases between them. Germline-derived CDR1 and CDR2 are LGHNA and YNFKEQ. For the CDR3, the DNA is TGTGCCAGCAGCCAGACGGGACTTACATACGAGCAGTACTTC. Protein sequence: CASSQTGLTYEQYF.

This chain links TRBV5-1 with TRBJ2-7, with 8 bases lining up with TRBD1. Germline V lookup: CDR1 SGHRS, CDR2 YFSETQ. Trimming at V came to 5 bases and at J to 4 bases, leaving 5 bases not matched to a gene. The CDR3 runs to 13 residues. The CDR3 region is CASSPTGGYEQYF. The CDR3 nucleotides read TGCGCCAGCAGTCCTACAGGGGGGTACGAGCAGTACTTC.

The chain employs TRBV30 and TRBJ2-2; D perhaps matches TRBD2 (5 bases). Germline CDR1 GTSNPN, CDR2 SVGIG (reference sequence). This CDR3 is built from 15 residues. V was pared by 0 bases and J by 4 bases, with 12 bases between. The CDR3 DNA reads TGTGCCTGGAGTGTTAGTTTAGCGAGCACCGGGGAGCTGTTTTTT. Translated, it gives CAWSVSLASTGELFF. The variable domain in full, completed from reference TRBV30 and TRBJ2-2, reads SQTIHQWPATLVQPVGSPLSLECTVEGTSNPNLYWYRQAAGRGLQLLFYSVGIGQISSEVPQNLSASRPQDRQFILSSKKLLLSDSGFYLCAWSVSLASTGELFFGEGSRLTVL.

The V call is TRBV30, the J call TRBJ2-7; TRBD2 might be the D (5 bases). CDR1 GTSNPN and CDR2 SVGIG come from the germline V gene (reference sequence). V was clipped by 3 bases and J by 2 bases, with 17 bases between them. CDR3 length equals 15 residues. The CDR3 DNA follows: TGTGCCTGGAGACGTACCGGGGAAACTGCCTACGAGCAGTACTTC. It codes for CAWRRTGETAYEQYF.

The chain couples TRBV12-5 to TRBJ1-5; the D is unclear. Trimming pared 6 bases from V and 0 bases from J, leaving 12 bases between. Germline V CDR1 and CDR2: LGHNT, FRNRAP. CDR3 length equals 15 residues. The CDR3 region is CASGLGPRSNQPQHF. CDR3 DNA sequence: TGTGCTAGTGGCCTTGGACCCCGTAGCAATCAGCCCCAGCATTTT.

The chain links TRBV4-2 to TRBJ2-1; a possible D gene is TRBD2 (5 bases). The V gene lost 1 base and the J gene lost 7 bases, with 11 bases spanning the gap. The CDR3 length is 14 residues. CDR1 and CDR2 from the germline V gene are LGHNA and YNFKEQ. DNA for the CDR3: TGTGCCAGCAGCCAAGGAGGGAATAATAATGAGCAGTTCTTC. Its translation is CASSQGGNNNEQFF.

This chain joins TRBV18 and TRBJ2-7; no clear D gene. The length of the CDR3 is 12 residues. The V end was cut by 3 bases, the J end by 7 bases, with 10 bases between. In germline, CDR1 is KGHSH, CDR2 LQKENI. CDR3 amino acids: CASSPSDLEQYF. CDR3 sequence (DNA): TGTGCCAGCTCACCTTCGGATTTAGAGCAGTACTTC.

This clone has a single count. The rearrangement uses TRBV6-5 and TRBJ2-7, with a tentative D call TRBD2 (6 bases). Germline V gene sequence: CDR1 MNHEY, CDR2 SVGAGI. The CDR3 extends over 13 amino acids. Deletions cut 4 bases from V and 3 bases from J, with 10 bases between. CDR3 protein: CASSLAGNYEQYF. CDR3 bases: TGTGCCAGCAGTTTGGCGGGGAACTACGAGCAGTACTTC.

The rearrangement joins TRBV5-4 to TRBJ2-3; D is unresolved. CDR3 size: 12 residues. V lost 7 bases to trimming and J lost 3 bases, with 9 bases between them. Germline loops: CDR1 SGHNT, CDR2 YYREEE (reference sequence). The CDR3 DNA reads TGTGCCAGCGCCAAGAGTACAGATACGCAGTATTTT. Its protein product is CASAKSTDTQYF.

The V call is TRBV18, the J call TRBJ2-3; 12 positions agree with TRBD1. Germline values: CDR1 KGHSH, CDR2 LQKENI. The CDR3 loop spans 17 amino acids. The V segment lost 4 bases and the J segment 3 bases; nucleotides outside the gene matches: 8. The chain's CDR3 is CASSRIGTGGITDTQYF. CDR3 DNA sequence: TGTGCCAGCTCACGAATCGGGACAGGGGGCATTACAGATACGCAGTATTTT.

The J gene is TRBJ2-3, the V gene TRBV7-9; 14 nucleotides agree with TRBD2. CDR1 and CDR2 (germline): SEHNR, FQNEAQ (reference sequence). V trimming: 5 bases; J trimming: 3 bases; junction bases outside the gene matches: 4. The CDR3 has 16 residues. DNA for the CDR3: TGTGCCAGCAGCCCGACTAGCGGGGGGGAAACAGATACGCAGTATTTT. Amino acid sequence: CASSPTSGGETDTQYF.

This rearrangement joins TRBV4-1 to TRBJ2-5; a possible D gene is TRBD2 (6 bases). Trimming removed 1 base from V and 3 bases from J, with 15 bases in between. The length of the CDR3 is 16 residues. In germline, CDR1 is MGHRA, CDR2 YSYEKL. The CDR3 protein is CASSQVPPLAKETQYF. The CDR3 nucleotides read TGCGCCAGCAGCCAAGTACCCCCCCTAGCGAAAGAGACCCAGTACTTC.

This chain links TRBV10-3 with TRBJ1-3, with D perhaps matching TRBD1 (5 bases). V lost 2 bases, J lost 0 bases, and 14 bases lay in between. The CDR3 contains 17 residues. Germline-derived CDR1 and CDR2 are ENHRY and SYGVKD. The CDR3 loop reads CAISEHGTVSSGNTIYF. CDR3 DNA: TGTGCCATCAGTGAGCATGGGACCGTAAGCTCTGGAAACACCATATATTTT.

The chain couples TRBV7-6 to TRBJ1-1, with a tentative D call TRBD1 (5 bases). Germline V CDR1 and CDR2: SGHVS, FNYEAQ. The CDR3 is 14 amino acids. V dropped 1 base and J dropped 3 bases, with 9 bases sitting between them. The DNA for the CDR3 is TGTGCCAGCAGCTTAGGGGGGGTTTACACTGAAGCTTTCTTT. It is translated as CASSLGGVYTEAFF.

The rearrangement uses TRBV7-9 and TRBJ2-1; TRBD1 is a possible D gene (7 bases). V was pared by 5 bases and J by 4 bases, with 12 bases between. This CDR3 is 14 amino acids long. Germline V gene lookup returns CDR1 SEHNR and CDR2 FQNEAQ (reference sequence). The CDR3 bases are TGTGCCAGCAGCGACAGGGACTTTTACAATGAGCAGTTCTTC. The encoded protein is CASSDRDFYNEQFF.

The sample holds a few counts of this clone. The chain joins TRBV10-1 to TRBJ2-3; 7 bases match TRBD1. With 8 bases clipped from V and 3 bases from J, the junction kept 5 bases outside the gene matches. Germline V gene lookup returns CDR1 WNHNN and CDR2 SYGVQD (reference sequence). This CDR3 has 13 residues. CDR3 amino acids: CASRDRDTDTQYF. DNA for the CDR3: TGCGCCAGCCGCGACAGGGATACAGATACGCAGTATTTT.

About this clone: The CDR3 ends on some other residue instead of the conserved phenylalanine or tryptophan, so this is likely a read error. The CDR3 here is CASSPLVSDPEQYL. The CDR3 bases are TGTGCCAGCAGCCCCTTAGTTTCGGATCCCGAGCAGTACCTC. This chain joins TRBV4-2 and TRBJ2-7; the D is unclear. CDR3 length equals 14 residues. The V end was cut by 4 bases, the J end by 6 bases, with 16 bases between. Germline loops: CDR1 LGHNA, CDR2 YNFKEQ.

This chain joins TRBV5-5 and TRBJ2-7, with unresolved D. This CDR3 spans 15 amino acids. V was shortened by 0 bases and J by 2 bases, with 12 bases between the two germline ends. Germline CDR1 reads SGHKS; CDR2 reads YYEKEE (reference sequence). CDR3 sequence reads: CASSLDTAGAYEQYF. Here the CDR3 DNA reads TGTGCCAGCAGCTTGGATACGGCAGGTGCCTACGAGCAGTACTTC.

This clone was recorded a few times. The V gene is TRBV28, the J gene TRBJ1-6; D is unclear. Trimming removed 2 bases from V and 15 bases from J, with 8 bases in between. The CDR3 is 11 residues long. Germline CDR1 is MDHEN and CDR2 is SYDVKM. The CDR3 loop is CASSLGAFLHF. The DNA for the CDR3 is TGTGCCAGCAGTTTAGGTGCGTTCCTCCACTTT.

The chain couples TRBV7-9 to TRBJ2-7; D gene ambiguous. V was shortened by 9 bases and J by 1 base, with 13 bases between the two germline ends. Germline V gene data show CDR1 as SEHNR and CDR2 as FQNEAQ (reference sequence). The CDR3 length is 13 residues. The CDR3 DNA is TGTGCCAGTTCTTCGAGCCAATCCTACGAGCAGTACTTC. Translated: CASSSSQSYEQYF.

This clone appeared a few times. The rearrangement uses TRBV7-9 and TRBJ1-4; D not certain. The CDR3 contains 16 residues. CDR1 and CDR2 from the germline V gene are SEHNR and FQNEAQ (reference sequence). The V end lost 1 base, the J end lost 4 bases, and 13 bases lay between the germline ends. In DNA form, the CDR3 reads TGTGCCAGCAGCTTAGAGTATTCGGGCCTTAATGAAAAACTGTTTTTT. Translation: CASSLEYSGLNEKLFF. The full variable domain, in which reference TRBV7-9 and TRBJ1-4 provide the parts outside the CDR3, is DTGVSQNPRHKITKRGQNVTFRCDPISEHNRLYWYRQTLGQGPEFLTYFQNEAQLEKSRLLSDRFSAERPKGSFSTLEIQRTEQGDSAMYLCASSLEYSGLNEKLFFGSGTQLSVL.

The V gene is TRBV7-6, the J gene TRBJ2-7; D gene unclear. V lost 2 bases to trimming and J lost 1 base, with 6 bases between them. This CDR3 contains 13 residues. CDR1 is SGHVS, CDR2 FNYEAQ, per germline. In nucleotides, the CDR3 is TGTGCCAGCAGCTTAAGCGTTTCCTACGAGCAGTACTTC. Its translation: CASSLSVSYEQYF.

The chain has TRBV2 and TRBJ2-5, with D possibly called TRBD1 or TRBD2 (5 bases each). Germline values: CDR1 SNHLY, CDR2 FYNNEI. The CDR3 loop spans 13 amino acids. The germline V and J ends were trimmed by 10 bases and 1 base, with 13 bases remaining between them. The CDR3 nucleotides read TGTGCCACCTTAGAGGGGTTCCAAGAGACCCAGTACTTC. Amino acids: CATLEGFQETQYF.

This sequence joins TRBV10-2 and TRBJ1-1; D not certain. Germline V gene lookup returns CDR1 WSHSY and CDR2 SAAADI. This CDR3 is 12 amino acids long. V was pared by 0 bases and J by 8 bases, with 7 bases between. CDR3 coding DNA: TGCGCCAGCAGTGAGTCAACCCAGGAAGCTTTCTTT. It specifies CASSESTQEAFF.

This clone was picked up a small number of times. Within the sample, other DNA sequences also encode this same CDR3. The V call is TRBV7-3, the J call TRBJ2-3; TRBD2 aligns across 11 bases. This CDR3 has 15 residues. Germline trimming cut 5 bases from V and 6 bases from J; bases unmatched to any gene: 7. Looked up from germline, CDR1 is SGHTA and CDR2 is FQGTGA. CDR3 residues: CASSRTSGGLDTQYF. CDR3 in DNA: TGTGCCAGCAGCCGCACTAGCGGGGGTCTTGATACGCAGTATTTT.

This rearrangement joins TRBV19 to TRBJ1-5; tentatively, D is TRBD1 (6 bases). There are 16 residues in the CDR3. Trimming shortened V by 3 bases and J by 3 bases, and 15 bases separated the two germline ends. Per the germline V gene, CDR1 is LNHDA and CDR2 is SQIVND (reference sequence). This CDR3 is CASSIKDSNPNQPQHF. For the CDR3, the DNA is TGTGCCAGTAGTATTAAGGACAGTAATCCCAATCAGCCCCAGCATTTT. Looking up the rest from reference TRBV19 and TRBJ1-5 gives the full variable domain: DGGITQSPKYLFRKEGQNVTLSCEQNLNHDAMYWYRQDPGQGLRLIYYSQIVNDFQKGDIAEGYSVSREKKESFPLTVTSAQKNPTAFYLCASSIKDSNPNQPQHFGDGTRLSIL.

This clone has more than one count but fewer than ten. The rearrangement links TRBV6-6 to TRBJ1-1; tentatively, D is TRBD1 (6 bases). Germline V lookup: CDR1 MNHNY, CDR2 SVGAGI (reference sequence). CDR3 size: 14 residues. Trimming shortened V by 4 bases and J by 1 base, and 10 bases separated the two germline ends. The CDR3 loop is CASSSQGWNTEAFF. The CDR3 DNA follows: TGTGCCAGCAGTTCCCAGGGGTGGAACACTGAAGCTTTCTTT.

The chain uses TRBV2 and TRBJ1-6; D unclear. Germline CDR1 SNHLY, CDR2 FYNNEI. This CDR3 spans 16 amino acids. V was clipped by 2 bases and J by 5 bases, with 13 bases between them. For the CDR3, the DNA is TGTGCCAGCAGTGAACTGCAGCCAGCCGATAATTCACCCCTCCACTTT. Its protein is CASSELQPADNSPLHF.